This TCR beta chain was identified during a study of cytomegalovirus exposure and HLA in healthy donors. Study as a whole: Earlier results showed 90 million to 120 million unique TCR beta sequences derived from approximately 180 million T cells.

V gave up 9 bases and J gave up 2 bases, with 17 bases separating them. CDR3 length: 15 amino acids. Per the germline V gene, CDR1 is WNHNN and CDR2 is SYGVQD (reference sequence). In the PCR, 60 Vbeta and 13 Jbeta primers were used. Only in-frame clones appear in the TCRdb table, and some are missing; sequencing was by immunoSEQ multiplex PCR. This sample yields about 120,000 clones, of which around 80% are seen a single time; 0.24% belongs to the top ten. As to this clone: As yet, its antigen is unknown.

Regarding the study as a whole: Using a false discovery rate of 0.05, a later analysis showed that 15,000 to 20,000 TCR beta sequences were associated with HLA alleles. Later analysis suggested most CMV-associated TCR beta chains were HLA-restricted. Excluded were some V segments that proved indistinguishable, including TRBV6-2 and TRBV6-3.

This chain links TRBV10-1 with TRBJ2-4; D may be TRBD2 (5 bases). The sequence was obtained from a man aged 45-60 years in good health and CMV-seronegative. The sequenced material came from PBMCs. This CDR3 reads CASPWTGMTKNIQYF. For the CDR3, the DNA is TGCGCCAGTCCCTGGACCGGGATGACCAAAAACATTCAGTACTTC.